This TCR beta chain was profiled in a study of T cell repertoires in cytomegalovirus infection. TCRdb analysed the reads with MiXCR anew, one entry per CDR3 protein. This table holds fewer than 130,000 distinct CDR3 sequences, 42% found once. With V trimmed by 0 bases and J by 1 base, 14 bases remained unmatched. The germline CDR1 and CDR2 sequences are LNHNV and YYDKDF (reference sequence). The CDR3 sequence is 20 residues long. This clonotype was observed at least ten times. The antigen remains undetermined. The chain is built from TRBV15 and TRBJ2-1; 8 bases agree with TRBD2. The receptor comes from a human donor in good health (CMV status not recorded). Some clones in this sample may be carry-over from other donors' samples. This specimen was CD8+ T cells from cultured PBMCs, taken from culture after CMV antigen stimulation. The CDR3 sequence: CATSRDPRSGGPNSYNEQFF. CDR3 nucleotides: TGTGCCACCAGCAGAGACCCACGTTCGGGGGGGCCTAATTCCTACAATGAGCAGTTCTTC.